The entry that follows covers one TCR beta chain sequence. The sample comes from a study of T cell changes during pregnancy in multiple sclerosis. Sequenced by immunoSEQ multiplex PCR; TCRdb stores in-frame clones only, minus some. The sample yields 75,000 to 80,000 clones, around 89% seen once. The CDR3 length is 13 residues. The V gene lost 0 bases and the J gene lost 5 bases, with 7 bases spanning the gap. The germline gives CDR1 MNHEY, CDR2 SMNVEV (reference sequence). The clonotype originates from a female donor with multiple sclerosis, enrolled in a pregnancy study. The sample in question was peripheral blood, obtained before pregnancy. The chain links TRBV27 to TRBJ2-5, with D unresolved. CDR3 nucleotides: TGTGCCAGCAGTTTATCGGTACTGGAGACCCAGTACTTC. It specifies CASSLSVLETQYF.